Below are 26 T cell receptor beta chains sequenced from a single sample in a study of blood T cell repertoires in COVID-19. Clones were read by immunoSEQ multiplex PCR, and TCRdb kept only the in-frame ones, dropping some. The sample lists roughly 60,000 clones, about four fifths occurring once. What was sequenced was peripheral blood. The origin of the receptors is a human donor in a cohort sampled during active or convalescent COVID-19.

The V and J genes are TRBV3-1 (or the pseudogene TRBV3-2) and TRBJ1-5; the match to TRBD1 covers 7 bases. Losses at the gene ends were 4 bases for V and 7 bases for J; bases not matched to a gene: 4. The CDR3 totals 13 residues. Germline-derived CDR1 and CDR2 are LGHDT and YNNKEL (reference sequence). CDR3 protein: CASSLTGNQPQHF. For the CDR3, the DNA is TGTGCCAGCAGCCTGACAGGGAACCAGCCCCAGCATTTT.

This chain links TRBV9 with TRBJ1-4; 8 nucleotides agree with TRBD1. The CDR3 covers 14 residues. With 2 bases clipped from V and 8 bases from J, the junction kept 5 bases outside the gene matches. Germline loops: CDR1 SGDLS, CDR2 YYNGEE. The CDR3 is CASSVTGVNEKLFF. The CDR3 nucleotides read TGTGCCAGCAGCGTGACAGGGGTGAACGAAAAACTGTTTTTT.

This sequence joins TRBV10-3 and TRBJ1-2, with TRBD1 matching over 12 bases. The trim removed 5 bases at V and 8 bases at J, leaving 12 bases unmatched. Germline V CDR1 and CDR2: ENHRY, SYGVKD. This CDR3 contains 16 residues. Here the CDR3 reads CAISTPGTGGVGGYTF. CDR3 DNA: TGTGCCATCAGTACGCCCGGGACAGGGGGCGTGGGAGGCTACACCTTC.

V usage is TRBV15 and J usage is TRBJ2-7, with 7 bases fitting TRBD1. Germline values: CDR1 LNHNV, CDR2 YYDKDF (reference sequence). The V gene end was trimmed by 0 bases and the J gene end by 3 bases; junction bases not matched to a gene: 2. There are 14 residues in the CDR3. The CDR3 DNA reads as TGTGCCACCAGCAGAGATCCAGGGGGCTACGAGCAGTACTTC. Protein sequence: CATSRDPGGYEQYF. Variable domain in full (rest from reference TRBV15 and TRBJ2-7): DAMVIQNPRYQVTQFGKPVTLSCSQTLNHNVMYWYQQKSSQAPKLLFHYYDKDFNNEADTPDNFQSRRPNTSFCFLDIRSPGLGDTAMYLCATSRDPGGYEQYFGPGTRLTVT.

The chain is built from TRBV6-1 and TRBJ2-7; 7 nucleotides match TRBD2. The CDR3 contains 14 residues. The germline gives CDR1 MNHNS, CDR2 SASEGT. The V and J ends lost 0 bases and 3 bases, in that order; junction bases with no gene match: 2. The CDR3 sequence: CASSEAGGIYEQYF. CDR3 nucleotide sequence: TGTGCCAGCAGTGAAGCGGGGGGGATCTACGAGCAGTACTTC.

The chain has TRBV7-8 and TRBJ1-3, with 9 bases matching TRBD1. The length of the CDR3 is 16 residues. Trimming cost V 3 bases and J 2 bases; bases outside gene matches: 5. Looked up from germline, CDR1 is SGHVS and CDR2 is FQNEAQ. CDR3 in DNA: TGTGCCAGCAGCTTCTGGACAGGGGCGACTGGAAACACCATATATTTT. It specifies CASSFWTGATGNTIYF.

The chain links TRBV3-1 (or the pseudogene TRBV3-2) to TRBJ1-2; tentative D call: TRBD1 (5 bases). This CDR3 is 14 amino acids long. Germline assignment: CDR1 LGHDT and CDR2 YNNKEL (reference sequence). V lost 3 bases and J 8 bases, leaving 16 bases between the germline ends. Here the CDR3 reads CASSQTGRVGGYTF. The CDR3 nucleotides are TGTGCCAGCAGCCAGACGGGCAGGGTGGGCGGCTACACCTTC.

The chain joins TRBV6-2 or TRBV6-3 to TRBJ1-3; D perhaps matches TRBD1 (6 bases). The germline V and J ends were trimmed by 4 bases and 5 bases, with 12 bases remaining between them. CDR1 MNHEY and CDR2 SVGEGT come from the germline V gene. This CDR3 is built from 14 residues. CDR3 sequence reads: CASSFGTRRNTIYF. In DNA form, the CDR3 reads TGTGCCAGCAGTTTCGGGACAAGGCGAAACACCATATATTTT.

The CDR3 is CASSLGQNSGNTIYF. Written as DNA, the CDR3 is TGTGCCAGCAGCTTAGGACAGAACTCTGGAAACACCATATATTTT. The J gene is TRBJ1-3, the V gene TRBV7-2, with D maybe TRBD1 (5 bases). V was shortened by 1 base and J by 0 bases, with 7 bases between the two germline ends. The length of the CDR3 is 15 residues. Germline V gives CDR1 SGHTA, CDR2 FQGNSA.

The chain recombines TRBV7-9 with TRBJ2-3, with 8 bases that match TRBD1. The CDR3 contains 14 residues. J lost 5 bases, V lost 6 bases, and 7 bases had no gene match. Germline V lookup: CDR1 SEHNR, CDR2 FQNEAQ (reference sequence). CDR3 region: CASSGQGAGDTQYF. The CDR3 DNA is TGTGCCAGCAGTGGACAGGGTGCGGGAGATACGCAGTATTTT. Filled out from reference TRBV7-9 and TRBJ2-3, the complete variable domain reads DTGVSQNPRHKITKRGQNVTFRCDPISEHNRLYWYRQTLGQGPEFLTYFQNEAQLEKSRLLSDRFSAERPKGSFSTLEIQRTEQGDSAMYLCASSGQGAGDTQYFGPGTRLTVL.

The genes are TRBV9 and TRBJ2-1; 7 nucleotides match TRBD2. CDR3 length: 16 amino acids. Germline V CDR1 and CDR2: SGDLS, YYNGEE. The J segment lost 5 bases and the V segment lost 3 bases, leaving 11 bases of the junction unmatched. The CDR3 protein is CASSARTRGGNNEQFF. The DNA for the CDR3 is TGTGCCAGCAGCGCTCGGACTAGAGGAGGGAACAATGAGCAGTTCTTC.

The chain combines TRBV9 with TRBJ1-5, with no clear D. V lost 2 bases and J 0 bases, leaving 9 bases between the germline ends. The CDR3 runs 15 residues. Germline V gives CDR1 SGDLS, CDR2 YYNGEE. CDR3 loop: CASSVDSHSNQPQHF. The CDR3 DNA follows: TGTGCCAGCAGCGTTGACTCCCATAGCAATCAGCCCCAGCATTTT.

A single count supports this clone. This chain joins TRBV7-2 and TRBJ2-5; possible D gene TRBD1, 6 bases. This CDR3 has 13 amino acids. Trimming stripped 8 bases from V and 4 bases from J, with 14 bases between. In germline, CDR1 is SGHTA, CDR2 FQGNSA. Here the CDR3 DNA reads TGTGCCAGCGAGACAGGTCGGGGAGAGACCCAGTACTTC. Translated, it gives CASETGRGETQYF.

This clone has a handful of counts. The chain employs TRBV4-2 and TRBJ2-1, with 15 bases fitting TRBD2. Germline CDR1 reads LGHNA; CDR2 reads YNFKEQ. There are 17 residues in the CDR3. J was trimmed by 6 bases and V by 3 bases; bases with no gene match: 6. CDR3 protein: CASSHQRTSGGANEQFF. In DNA, the CDR3 is TGTGCCAGCAGCCACCAACGGACTAGCGGGGGGGCCAATGAGCAGTTCTTC.

This chain connects TRBV19 to TRBJ1-3; a weak D match, TRBD1 (5 bases). The CDR3 totals 16 residues. With 1 base removed from V and 1 base from J, the gap between germline ends came to 11 bases. Germline V lookup: CDR1 LNHDA, CDR2 SQIVND (reference sequence). The CDR3 protein is CASSIGGPGSGNTIYF. DNA of the CDR3: TGTGCCAGTAGTATAGGTGGCCCAGGGTCTGGAAACACCATATATTTT.

This clone was counted only a few times. J is TRBJ1-6 and V is TRBV27; 9 nucleotides align to TRBD1. After removal of 5 bases from V and 11 bases from J, the junction contained 7 bases not matched to a gene. This CDR3 spans 14 amino acids. Germline V lookup: CDR1 MNHEY, CDR2 SMNVEV (reference sequence). CDR3 in amino acids: CASSPQGAATPLHF. The CDR3 DNA reads TGTGCCAGCAGTCCACAGGGGGCAGCGACACCCCTCCACTTT.

The chain joins TRBV19 to TRBJ1-3; D may be TRBD1 (5 bases). Germline V gives CDR1 LNHDA, CDR2 SQIVND (reference sequence). The V gene lost 5 bases and the J gene lost 5 bases, with 16 bases spanning the gap. The CDR3 is made up of 15 amino acids. In DNA form, the CDR3 reads TGTGCCAGTAGTTACGGGGGAGGTTTCAGAAACACCATATATTTT. This translates into CASSYGGGFRNTIYF.

This clone occurred once. The chain employs TRBV19 and TRBJ2-2; 7 nucleotides line up with TRBD1. Unmatched junction bases numbered 10, after V lost 6 bases and J lost 6 bases. There are 15 residues in the CDR3. The germline V gene has CDR1 LNHDA and CDR2 SQIVND (reference sequence). The CDR3 region is CASSPKSDRAGELFF. The CDR3 nucleotides read TGTGCCAGTAGCCCGAAATCCGACAGGGCCGGGGAGCTGTTTTTT.

The CDR3 region is CASSLASGDGYTF. In DNA form, the CDR3 reads TGTGCCAGCAGCTTAGCCTCAGGGGACGGCTACACCTTC. The chain has TRBV7-8 and TRBJ1-2; the D gene is possibly TRBD1 (6 bases). The CDR3 runs 13 residues. From germline, CDR1 is SGHVS and CDR2 FQNEAQ. V lost 0 bases to trimming and J lost 8 bases, with 10 bases between them.

V gene TRBV6-5 combines with J gene TRBJ1-2, with 9 bases aligning to TRBD1. Germline loops: CDR1 MNHEY, CDR2 SVGAGI. The CDR3 consists of 15 residues. The trim removed 6 bases at V and 4 bases at J, leaving 9 bases unmatched. The CDR3 region is CASRLQGATFYGYTF. DNA for the CDR3: TGTGCCAGCAGGTTACAGGGGGCGACCTTCTATGGCTACACCTTC.

The chain is built from TRBV12-3 or TRBV12-4 and TRBJ1-1, with a tentative D call TRBD1 (6 bases). The CDR3 loop spans 13 amino acids. V was pared by 3 bases and J by 7 bases, with 12 bases between. The CDR3 region has the DNA TGTGCCAGCAGTTTGGGACATCGAGATGAAGCTTTCTTT. Translation: CASSLGHRDEAFF.

V is TRBV6-2 or TRBV6-3 and J is TRBJ1-1, with D tentatively TRBD1 (6 bases). Between the trimmed V and J ends, which lost 4 bases and 10 bases, there was a span of 22 bases. The CDR3 consists of 15 residues. CDR1 and CDR2 (germline): MNHEY, SVGEGT. CDR3 coding DNA: TGTGCCAGCAGTTCCCTGGCCTTGGACAGAAACGGAGCTTTCTTT. The encoded protein is CASSSLALDRNGAFF.

The V call is TRBV20-1, the J call TRBJ1-1; D perhaps matches TRBD1 (6 bases). The germline CDR1 and CDR2 sequences are DFQATT and SNEGSKA (reference sequence). This CDR3 spans 15 amino acids. Trimming pared 3 bases from V and 1 base from J, leaving 15 bases between. The chain's CDR3 is CSASPVVRGNTEAFF. CDR3 nucleotide sequence: TGCAGTGCTAGTCCGGTTGTCAGGGGGAACACTGAAGCTTTCTTT.

The chain has TRBV19 and TRBJ1-1; D call uncertain. Germline lookup yields CDR1 LNHDA and CDR2 SQIVND (reference sequence). The CDR3 runs to 11 residues. The V end lost 3 bases, the J end lost 9 bases, and 8 bases lay between the germline ends. The CDR3 nucleotides are TGTGCCAGTAGTATCTTGACAAAAGCTTTCTTT. This codes for CASSILTKAFF. The full variable domain, rest sourced from reference TRBV19 and TRBJ1-1, is DGGITQSPKYLFRKEGQNVTLSCEQNLNHDAMYWYRQDPGQGLRLIYYSQIVNDFQKGDIAEGYSVSREKKESFPLTVTSAQKNPTAFYLCASSILTKAFFGQGTRLTVV.

The gene calls are TRBV4-3 and TRBJ2-5, with TRBD2 matching over 10 bases. From germline, CDR1 is LGHNA and CDR2 YSLEER. The CDR3 sequence is 18 residues long. Losses at the gene ends were 5 bases for V and 4 bases for J; bases not matched to a gene: 16. The CDR3 nucleotides read TGCGCCAGCAGCGACGCTCGAACTAGCGGGGAGGAGAGAGAGACCCAGTACTTC. This sequence encodes CASSDARTSGEERETQYF.

This sequence joins TRBV27 and TRBJ2-1, with 8 bases identical to TRBD2. The V and J ends lost 6 bases and 0 bases, in that order; junction bases with no gene match: 4. Germline values: CDR1 MNHEY, CDR2 SMNVEV (reference sequence). The CDR3 contains 15 residues. CDR3 residues: CASRYSGVSYNEQFF. In nucleotides, the CDR3 is TGTGCCAGCAGATATAGCGGGGTCTCCTACAATGAGCAGTTCTTC.